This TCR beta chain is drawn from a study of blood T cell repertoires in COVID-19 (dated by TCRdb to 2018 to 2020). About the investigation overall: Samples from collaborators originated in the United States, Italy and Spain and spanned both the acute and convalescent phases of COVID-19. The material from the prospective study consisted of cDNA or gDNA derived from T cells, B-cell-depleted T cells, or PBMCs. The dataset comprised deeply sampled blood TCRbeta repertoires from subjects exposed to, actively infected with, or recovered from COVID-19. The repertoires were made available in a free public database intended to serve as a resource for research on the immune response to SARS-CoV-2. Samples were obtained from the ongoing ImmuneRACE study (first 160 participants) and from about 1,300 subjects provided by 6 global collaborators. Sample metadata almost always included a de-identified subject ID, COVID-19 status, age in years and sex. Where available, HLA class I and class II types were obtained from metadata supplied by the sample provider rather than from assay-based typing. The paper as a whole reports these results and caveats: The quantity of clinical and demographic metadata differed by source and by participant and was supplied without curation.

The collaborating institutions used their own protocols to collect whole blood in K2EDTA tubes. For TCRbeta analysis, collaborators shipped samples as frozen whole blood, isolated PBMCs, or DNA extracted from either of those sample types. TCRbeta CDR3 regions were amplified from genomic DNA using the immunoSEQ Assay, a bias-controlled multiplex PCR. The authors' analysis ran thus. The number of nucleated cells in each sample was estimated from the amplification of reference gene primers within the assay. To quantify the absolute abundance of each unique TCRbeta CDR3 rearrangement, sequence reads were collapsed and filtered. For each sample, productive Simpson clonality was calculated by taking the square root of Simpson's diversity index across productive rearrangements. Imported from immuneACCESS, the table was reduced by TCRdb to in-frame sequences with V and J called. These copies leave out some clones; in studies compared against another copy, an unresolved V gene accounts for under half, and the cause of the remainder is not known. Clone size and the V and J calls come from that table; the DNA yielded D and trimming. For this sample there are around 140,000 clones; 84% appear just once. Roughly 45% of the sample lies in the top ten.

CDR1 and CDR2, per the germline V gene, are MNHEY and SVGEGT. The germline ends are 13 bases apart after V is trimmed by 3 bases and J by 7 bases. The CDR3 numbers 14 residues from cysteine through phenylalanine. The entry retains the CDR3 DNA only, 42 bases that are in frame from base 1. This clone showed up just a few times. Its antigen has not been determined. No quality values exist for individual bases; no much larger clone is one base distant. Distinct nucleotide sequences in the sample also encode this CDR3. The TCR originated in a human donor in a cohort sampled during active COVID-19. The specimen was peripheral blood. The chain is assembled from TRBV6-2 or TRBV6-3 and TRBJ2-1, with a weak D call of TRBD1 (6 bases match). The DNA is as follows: TGTGCCAGCAGTTATGACGGGACAAAGAATGAGCAGTTCTTC. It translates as CASSYDGTKNEQFF.